This TCR beta chain derives from a study of T cells in women clearing cervical HPV infection. Study-wide context: Controls' single incident HPV16 infection cleared within 12 months without precancer.

There are 16 residues in the CDR3. The V gene end was trimmed by 4 bases and the J gene end by 1 base; junction bases not matched to a gene: 5. Germline V gene data show CDR1 as SGHRS and CDR2 as YFSETQ. Genomic DNA, averaging approximately 1,200 ng per sample, yielded TCR beta CDR3 via immunoSEQ. TCRdb's copy holds only in-frame clones and misses some; the assay was immunoSEQ multiplex PCR. The sample's table shows some 33,000 clones. On this clone itself: Its antigen remains unknown. The CDR3 end falls 3 residues outside the read, so it is completed with the germline J gene.

Study-level findings and limits: CIN3+ cases had significantly higher TCR richness than controls; evenness did not differ. TRBV6-7 relative abundance averaged roughly 0.1% in cases and under 0.2% in controls.

This clonotype was obtained from a woman between 18 and 70 years old with a cervical HPV16 infection that either progressed to CIN3+ or cleared (not recorded which). The V call is TRBV5-1, the J call TRBJ2-6; 7 nucleotides match TRBD1. The sequenced material came from blood buffy coat. CDR3 DNA, as far as it was read: TGCGCCAGCAGCCTAGGGACAGTGTCTGGGGCCAACGTC. It codes for CASSLGTVSGANV. The whole CDR3 sequence is CASSLGTVSGANVLTF.